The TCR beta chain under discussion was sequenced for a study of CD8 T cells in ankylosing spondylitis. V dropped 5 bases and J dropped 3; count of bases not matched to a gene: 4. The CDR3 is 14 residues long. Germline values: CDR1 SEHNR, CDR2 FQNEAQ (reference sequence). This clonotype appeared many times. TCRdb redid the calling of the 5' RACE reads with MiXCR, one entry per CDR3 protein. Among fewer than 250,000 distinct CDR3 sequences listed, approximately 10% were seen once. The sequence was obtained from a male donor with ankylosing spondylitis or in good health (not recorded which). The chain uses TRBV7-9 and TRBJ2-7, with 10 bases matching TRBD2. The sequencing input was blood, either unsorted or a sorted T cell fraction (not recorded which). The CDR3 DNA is TGTGCCAGCAGCCACGGGACTAGCGTCTACGAGCAGTACTTC. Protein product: CASSHGTSVYEQYF.